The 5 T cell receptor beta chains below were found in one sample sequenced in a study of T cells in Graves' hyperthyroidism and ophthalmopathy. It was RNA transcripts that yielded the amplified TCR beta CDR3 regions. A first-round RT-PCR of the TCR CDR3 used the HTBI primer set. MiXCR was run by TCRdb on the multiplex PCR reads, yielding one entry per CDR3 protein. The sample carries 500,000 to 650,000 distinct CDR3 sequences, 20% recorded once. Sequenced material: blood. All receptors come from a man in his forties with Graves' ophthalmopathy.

Here the CDR3 DNA reads TGTGCCAGCAGCCAGCCCCAGGAAGTCGCAGAGCAGTACTTC. Translating gives CASSQPQEVAEQYF. The chain joins TRBV3-1 to TRBJ2-7, with D unresolved. The CDR3 runs 14 residues. Germline V gene sequence: CDR1 LGHDT, CDR2 YNNKEL (reference sequence). V lost 3 bases to trimming and J lost 7 bases, with 16 bases between them.

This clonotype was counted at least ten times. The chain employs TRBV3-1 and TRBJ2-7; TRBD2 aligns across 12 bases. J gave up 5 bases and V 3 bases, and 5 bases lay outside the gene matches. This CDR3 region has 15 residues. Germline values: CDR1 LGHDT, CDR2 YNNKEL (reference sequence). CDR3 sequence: CASSQLGLAGHEQYF. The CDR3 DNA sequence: TGTGCCAGCAGCCAGCTAGGACTAGCGGGACACGAGCAGTACTTC.

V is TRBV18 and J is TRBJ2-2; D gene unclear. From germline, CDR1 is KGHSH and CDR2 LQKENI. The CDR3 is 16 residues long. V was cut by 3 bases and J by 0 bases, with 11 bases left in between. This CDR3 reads CASSPPGGPNTGELFF. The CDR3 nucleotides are TGTGCCAGCTCACCCCCGGGTGGTCCGAACACCGGGGAGCTGTTTTTT.

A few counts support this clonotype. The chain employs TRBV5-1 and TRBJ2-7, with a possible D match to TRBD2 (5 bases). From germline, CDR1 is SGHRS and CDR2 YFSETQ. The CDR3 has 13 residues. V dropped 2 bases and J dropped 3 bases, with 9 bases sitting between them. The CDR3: CASSFYEGYEQYF. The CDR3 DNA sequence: TGCGCCAGCAGCTTCTATGAGGGCTACGAGCAGTACTTC.

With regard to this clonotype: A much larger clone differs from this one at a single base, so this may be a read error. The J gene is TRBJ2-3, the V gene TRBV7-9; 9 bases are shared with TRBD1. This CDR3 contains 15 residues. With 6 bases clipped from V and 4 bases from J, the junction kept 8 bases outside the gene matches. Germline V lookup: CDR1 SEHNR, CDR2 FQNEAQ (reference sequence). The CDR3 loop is CASRPQGAHPDTQYF. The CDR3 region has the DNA TGTGCCAGCAGGCCACAGGGGGCGCATCCAGATACGCAGTATTTT.